Below are 10 T cell receptor beta chains sequenced from a single sample in a study of shared T cell receptors in the human thymus. Profiled with immunoSEQ multiplex PCR; TCRdb holds only in-frame clones, not every one. This sample has over 650,000 clones, with 87% found just once. These data were likewise used in another study, on human thymus T cells.

The sample comprised thymocytes. These TCRs come from a boy under three years old with a congenital heart defect.

The chain uses TRBV28 and TRBJ1-2; 7 bases match TRBD1. This CDR3 region has 16 residues. Germline CDR1 MDHEN, CDR2 SYDVKM. V was pared by 3 bases and J by 3 bases, with 10 bases of the junction left unmatched. The CDR3 protein is CASSLGKTGTHYGYTF. The CDR3, as DNA: TGTGCCAGCAGTTTGGGAAAGACAGGGACCCACTATGGCTACACCTTC.

This clone was counted a single time. The chain links TRBV6-6 to TRBJ1-5, with 10 nucleotides matching TRBD1. The CDR3 consists of 14 residues. The germline V gene encodes CDR1 MNHNY and CDR2 SVGAGI (reference sequence). V was pared by 5 bases and J by 6 bases, with 4 bases of the junction left unmatched. The CDR3 DNA reads TGTGCCAGCAGTCTTCGACAGGGGGCTCAGCCCCAGCATTTT. This translates into CASSLRQGAQPQHF.

The V and J genes are TRBV4-2 and TRBJ2-2; possibly TRBD1 for D (5 bases). The CDR3 contains 14 residues. Germline CDR1 reads LGHNA; CDR2 reads YNFKEQ. V was pared by 6 bases and J by 0 bases, with 8 bases between. CDR3 residues: CASSYRSNTGELFF. As DNA, the CDR3 is TGTGCCAGCAGTTACAGGTCGAACACCGGGGAGCTGTTTTTT.

This chain links TRBV5-1 with TRBJ2-5; a possible D gene is TRBD2 (5 bases). The J call could be wrong; TRBJ2-7 is a better fit for the DNA end. CDR1 is SGHRS, CDR2 YFSETQ, per germline. This CDR3 has 15 residues. CDR3 nucleotides: TGCGCCAGCAGAATGAGGGAACCTCTCTCCTACGAGCAGTACTTC. As protein: CASRMREPLSYEQYF.

The genes are TRBV27 and TRBJ2-1; D perhaps matches TRBD1 (6 bases). Germline assignment: CDR1 MNHEY and CDR2 SMNVEV (reference sequence). CDR3 size: 19 residues. V was pared by 0 bases and J by 5 bases, with 23 bases between. CDR3 sequence reads: CASSLSTRRLTGTDNEQFF. The DNA for the CDR3 is TGTGCCAGCAGTTTATCGACCAGACGTCTGACAGGTACGGACAATGAGCAGTTCTTC.

This clone was seen a few times. The chain couples TRBV4-1 to TRBJ1-1; 10 positions agree with TRBD1. This CDR3 contains 15 residues. V was clipped by 5 bases and J by 4 bases; unmatched bases: 7. CDR1 and CDR2 (germline): MGHRA, YSYEKL. The CDR3 loop is CASSNPGQGTTEAFF. The CDR3 coding sequence is TGCGCCAGCAGCAATCCGGGACAGGGGACCACTGAAGCTTTCTTT.

The genes are TRBV2 and TRBJ1-6; 7 nucleotides match TRBD1. Germline CDR1 and CDR2: SNHLY and FYNNEI. CDR3 length: 18 residues. J lost 0 bases, V lost 7 bases, and 12 bases had no gene match. CDR3 sequence: CASTLRGPSSSYNSPLHF. The CDR3 region has the DNA TGTGCCAGCACCTTGAGGGGGCCGTCGAGCTCCTATAATTCACCCCTCCACTTT.

CDR3 region: CASSLEGSGELFF. CDR3 DNA: TGTGCCAGCAGCTTGGAGGGGTCCGGGGAGCTGTTTTTT. This chain links TRBV5-4 with TRBJ2-2, with D possibly being TRBD1 (5 bases). The CDR3 runs to 13 residues. CDR1 is SGHNT and CDR2 is YYREEE in the germline V gene (reference sequence). Trimming cost V 0 bases and J 6 bases, with 6 bases left between them.

This clone was observed a single time. This chain links TRBV4-1 with TRBJ1-1, with TRBD1 matching 7 bases. V shed 0 bases and J 6 bases; nucleotides not matched to a gene: 13. Germline V gene lookup returns CDR1 MGHRA and CDR2 YSYEKL. The CDR3 sequence is 17 residues long. The CDR3: CASSQDHPLPGQAEAFF. DNA of the CDR3: TGCGCCAGCAGCCAAGATCACCCCCTCCCCGGACAGGCTGAAGCTTTCTTT.

J is TRBJ2-5 and V is TRBV6-5, with TRBD2 as a possible D gene (6 bases). The J call may not be correct, given that the DNA end is closer to TRBJ2-7. CDR3 length: 15 amino acids. Germline V CDR1 and CDR2: MNHEY, SVGAGI. This CDR3 reads CASSYSAGIHYEQYF. Here the CDR3 DNA reads TGTGCCAGCAGTTACTCGGCGGGGATCCATTACGAGCAGTACTTC.